These 6 T cell receptor beta chains were sequenced from one sample in a study of OX40 agonist ivuxolimab in advanced cancers. Method: immunoSEQ multiplex PCR; TCRdb's copy keeps in-frame clones and lacks some. The table lists about 65,000 clones, over 75% of them singletons. Sequences were derived from CD4+ or CD8+ T cells sorted from blood, sampled in a trial of the OX40 agonist ivuxolimab. These TCRs come from an adult with an advanced solid tumor such as melanoma, head and neck, liver or kidney cancer.

In this sample, this clone turned up once. The rearrangement joins TRBV6-5 to TRBJ2-5; 8 nucleotides line up with TRBD1. Matching the DNA end better, TRBJ2-7 makes the J call doubtful. Germline V gives CDR1 MNHEY, CDR2 SVGAGI. The CDR3 spans 15 residues. As DNA, the CDR3 is TGTGCCAGCAGTTACTCGAGACAGGGGACCTACGAGCAGTACTTC. Translated, it gives CASSYSRQGTYEQYF.

The CDR3 sequence: CASSSRGGGEKLFF. The DNA of the CDR3 is TGTGCCAGCAGTTCGCGAGGTGGCGGGGAAAAACTGTTTTTT. The rearrangement uses TRBV6-5 and TRBJ1-4; no definite D call. Germline-derived CDR1 and CDR2 are MNHEY and SVGAGI. The CDR3 extends over 14 amino acids. V shed 4 bases and J shed 8 bases, with 14 bases lying between them.

In this sample, this clone turned up a few times. The rearrangement uses TRBV6-4 and TRBJ1-1; D unclear. The CDR3 sequence is 13 residues long. The germline V and J ends were trimmed by 6 bases and 1 base, with 9 bases remaining between them. Germline CDR1 MRHNA, CDR2 SNTAGT. CDR3 DNA: TGTGCCAGCAGGAGGACGGAGAACACTGAAGCTTTCTTT. This gives the protein CASRRTENTEAFF.

This clone appeared once. The rearrangement uses TRBV6-1 and TRBJ2-1; no firm D call. Trimming took off 7 bases at V and 5 bases at J, with 3 bases between the two ends. This CDR3 region has 10 residues. Germline assignment: CDR1 MNHNS and CDR2 SASEGT. Here the CDR3 reads CASTHNEQFF. The CDR3 nucleotides are TGTGCCAGCACCCACAATGAGCAGTTCTTC.

V and J are TRBV28 and TRBJ1-1, with no clear D. The length of the CDR3 is 13 residues. The V gene's germline CDR1 is MDHEN and CDR2 SYDVKM. The ends were cut back, 3 bases at V and 1 base at J, with 6 bases in the middle. Here the CDR3 DNA reads TGTGCCAGCAGTTTGACGGGGAACACTGAAGCTTTCTTT. This codes for CASSLTGNTEAFF.

This chain uses TRBV11-3 with TRBJ1-1; D uncertain. Per the germline V gene, CDR1 is SGHNT and CDR2 is YENEEA. The V and J ends lost 4 bases and 1 base respectively, with 7 bases between them. The CDR3 contains 13 residues. The CDR3 loop reads CASSYTGNTEAFF. The CDR3 DNA reads TGTGCCAGCAGCTATACGGGGAACACTGAAGCTTTCTTT.